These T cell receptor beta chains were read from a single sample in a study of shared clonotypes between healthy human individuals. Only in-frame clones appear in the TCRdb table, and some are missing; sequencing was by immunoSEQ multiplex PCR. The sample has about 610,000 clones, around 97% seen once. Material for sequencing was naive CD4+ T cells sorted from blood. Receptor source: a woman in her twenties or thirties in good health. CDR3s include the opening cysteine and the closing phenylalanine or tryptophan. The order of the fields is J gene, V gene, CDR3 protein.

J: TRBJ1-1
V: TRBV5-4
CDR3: CASRRHIMNTEAFF

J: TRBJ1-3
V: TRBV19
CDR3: CASRRQLNSGNTIYF

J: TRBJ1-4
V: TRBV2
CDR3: CASRDGEATNEKLFF

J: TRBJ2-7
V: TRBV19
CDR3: CASSKPGQANSYEQYF

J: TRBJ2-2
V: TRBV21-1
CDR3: CASNPGGGTGELFF

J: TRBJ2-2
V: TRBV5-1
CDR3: CASSLGAGDGTGELFF

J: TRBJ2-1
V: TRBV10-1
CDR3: CASSEHQAGLAGAYNEQFF

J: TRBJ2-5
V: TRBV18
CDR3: CASSPPGTWGETQYF

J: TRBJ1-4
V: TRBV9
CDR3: CASSVGTGREKLFF

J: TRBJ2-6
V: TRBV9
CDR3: CASSVVRGHYSGANVLTF

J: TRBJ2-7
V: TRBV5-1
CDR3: CASSSRLNPSGRTHEQYF

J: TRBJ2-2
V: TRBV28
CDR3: CVSTQQGIPGELFF

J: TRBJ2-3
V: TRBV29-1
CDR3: CSVGLVRDPTTDTQYF

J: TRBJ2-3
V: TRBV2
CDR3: CASEKPGQGGPDTQYF

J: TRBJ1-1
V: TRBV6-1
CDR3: CASSLEETAPFF

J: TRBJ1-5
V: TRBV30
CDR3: CAWQGQGNQPQHF

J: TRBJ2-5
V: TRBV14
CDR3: CASPPLPNRETQYF

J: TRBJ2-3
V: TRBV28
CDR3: CASRPPRLARTDTQYF

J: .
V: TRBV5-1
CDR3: CASSLDGASSYEQYF

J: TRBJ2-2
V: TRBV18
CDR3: CASSPSPGLAAGELFF

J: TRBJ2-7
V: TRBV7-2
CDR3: CASSPGGTATYEQYF

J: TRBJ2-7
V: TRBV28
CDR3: CANQTGSYEQYF

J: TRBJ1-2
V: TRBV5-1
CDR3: CASSADAAGNYGYTF

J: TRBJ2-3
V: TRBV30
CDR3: CAWSPSGSPDTQYF

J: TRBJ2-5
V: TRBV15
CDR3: CATSNQQETQYF

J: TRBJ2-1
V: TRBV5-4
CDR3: CASTSRDRVYNEQFF

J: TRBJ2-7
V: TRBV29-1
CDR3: CSVGLAGFGEQYF

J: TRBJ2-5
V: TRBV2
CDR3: CASREGVVGTQYF

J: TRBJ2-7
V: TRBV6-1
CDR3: CASSERYRGGEQYF

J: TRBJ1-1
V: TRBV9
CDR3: CASSLGTGEDTEAFF

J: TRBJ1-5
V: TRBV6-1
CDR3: CASSPVILPQHF

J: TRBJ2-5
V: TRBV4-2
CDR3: CASSQVPQGPFSQETQYF

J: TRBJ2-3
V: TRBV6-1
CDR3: CASSEVAGTDTQYF

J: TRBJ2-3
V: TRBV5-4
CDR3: CASTSPTSGSDTQYF

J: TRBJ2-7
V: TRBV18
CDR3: CASSPTSINEQYF

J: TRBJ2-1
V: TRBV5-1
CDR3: CATRPTSGSYNEQFF

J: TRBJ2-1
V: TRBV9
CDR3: CASSTLAGLSYNEQFF

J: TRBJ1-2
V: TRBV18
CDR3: CASSPRQWDRKGDGYTF

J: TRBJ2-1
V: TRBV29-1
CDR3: CSVRRQGTYNEQFF

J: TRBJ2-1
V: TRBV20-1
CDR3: CSAAEYNEQFF

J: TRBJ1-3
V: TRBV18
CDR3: CASSLNRQGASLNTIYF

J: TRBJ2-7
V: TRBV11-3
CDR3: CASSLTSGNHEQYF

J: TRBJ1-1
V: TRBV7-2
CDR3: CASSQVAKNTEAFF

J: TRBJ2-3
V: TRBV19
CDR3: CASSPGRGGRGDTQYF

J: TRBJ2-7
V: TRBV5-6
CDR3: CASSLGQPAYEQYF

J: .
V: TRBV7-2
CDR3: CASSPGLANYEQYF

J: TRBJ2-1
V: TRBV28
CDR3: CASSPPPGLAGELREQFF

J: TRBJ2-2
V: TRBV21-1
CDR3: CASRGSYTGLTGELFF

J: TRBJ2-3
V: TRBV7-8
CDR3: CASSGTSGRPDTQYF

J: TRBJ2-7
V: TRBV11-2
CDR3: CASSSTSGRMYEQYF

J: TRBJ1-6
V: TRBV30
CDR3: CAWSVVRTSSSYNSPLHF

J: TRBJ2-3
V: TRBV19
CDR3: CATTTGRHTDTQYF